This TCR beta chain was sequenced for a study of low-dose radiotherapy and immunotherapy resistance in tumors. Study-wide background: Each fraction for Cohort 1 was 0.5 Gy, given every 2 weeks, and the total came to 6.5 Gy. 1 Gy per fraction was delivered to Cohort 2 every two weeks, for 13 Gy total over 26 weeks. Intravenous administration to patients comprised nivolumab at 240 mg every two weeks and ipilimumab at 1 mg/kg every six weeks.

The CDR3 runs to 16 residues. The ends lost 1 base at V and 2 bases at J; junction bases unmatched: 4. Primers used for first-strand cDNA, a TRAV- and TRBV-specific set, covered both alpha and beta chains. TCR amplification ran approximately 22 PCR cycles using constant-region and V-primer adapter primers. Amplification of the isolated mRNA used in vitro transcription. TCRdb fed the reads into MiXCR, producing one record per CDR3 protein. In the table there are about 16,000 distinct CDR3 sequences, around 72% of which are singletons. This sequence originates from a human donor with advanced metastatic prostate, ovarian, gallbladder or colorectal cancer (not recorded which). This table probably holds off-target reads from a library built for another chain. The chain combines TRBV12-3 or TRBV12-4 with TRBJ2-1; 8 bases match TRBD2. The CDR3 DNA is TGTGCCAGCAGTTTAGACGCGGGAGGTACCTACAATGAGCAGTTCTTC. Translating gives CASSLDAGGTYNEQFF.